These 3 T cell receptor beta chains originate from one sample sequenced in a study of memory CD4+ T cells and cytomegalovirus serostatus. The sort gate was single viable CD3+CD4+CD8-CD45RO+ cells for memory CD4+ T cells. The data were produced by immunoSEQ multiplex PCR, yet TCRdb's version contains in-frame clones alone and is incomplete. Of tens of thousands of clones listed, more than 70% are singletons. The sequencing input was memory CD4+ T cells from blood. The receptors shown here come from an adult in good health and CMV-seropositive.

The chain recombines TRBV9 with TRBJ2-3, with no clear D. The germline gives CDR1 SGDLS, CDR2 YYNGEE. V was cut by 0 bases and J by 0 bases, with 14 bases left in between. The CDR3 contains 17 residues. DNA for the CDR3: TGTGCCAGCAGCGTAGCCACCGGTGAAACTAGCACAGATACGCAGTATTTT. Encoded protein: CASSVATGETSTDTQYF.

The chain couples TRBV6-5 to TRBJ2-3, with TRBD2 matching 7 bases. The germline CDR1 and CDR2 sequences are MNHEY and SVGAGI. The CDR3 runs 16 residues. The ends lost 4 bases at V and 2 bases at J; junction bases unmatched: 9. This CDR3 is CASSSLGRGLTDTQYF. CDR3 DNA sequence: TGTGCCAGCAGTTCCCTTGGGAGGGGCCTCACAGATACGCAGTATTTT.

The chain joins TRBV7-9 to TRBJ1-4; TRBD1 is a possible D gene (5 bases). The V and J ends lost 3 bases and 0 bases respectively, with 5 bases between them. CDR3 length: 14 amino acids. Germline V lookup: CDR1 SEHNR, CDR2 FQNEAQ (reference sequence). Here the CDR3 DNA reads TGTGCCAGCAGCTTGGGGCCAACTAATGAAAAACTGTTTTTT. This translates into CASSLGPTNEKLFF.